The rows below give T cell receptor beta chains drawn from one sample of a study of monozygotic twins with inflammatory bowel disease. TCRdb re-called the 5' RACE reads and shows each CDR3 protein once, DNA omitted. Recorded here are nearly 450,000 distinct CDR3 sequences; the top ten clones represent about 2.3%. The sequenced sample consisted of blood. The receptors come from a human donor with ulcerative colitis or Crohn's disease, or a healthy co-twin of an affected twin (not recorded which). Both conserved end residues are part of each CDR3. The order of the fields is J gene, V gene, CDR3 protein.

>TRBJ1-2|TRBV20-1
CSARGGKGYTF
>TRBJ2-7|TRBV20-1
CSARKTSLYEQYF
>TRBJ2-1|TRBV20-1
CSSSGGAYNEQFF
>TRBJ1-6|TRBV19
CASSDRAYSALHF
>TRBJ1-2|TRBV25-1
CTSSAAEMTGQSYTF
>TRBJ2-1|TRBV20-1
CSAPTSGGVNEQFF
>TRBJ1-2|TRBV29-1
CSGGDVYGYTF
>TRBJ2-1|TRBV2
CASSEASGLYNEQFF
>TRBJ2-2|TRBV5-1
CASSLGPSTGELLF
>TRBJ1-5|TRBV28
CASSSSRGGSNQPQHF
>TRBJ2-2|TRBV7-3
CASSLEAGGVTGELFF
>TRBJ1-5|TRBV4-3
CASSQEVGQGNQPQHF
>TRBJ1-1|TRBV7-2
CASSPGTGKINTEAFF
>TRBJ2-3|TRBV29-1
CSVVLGDGGPSTDTQYF
>TRBJ2-3|TRBV7-9
CASSSRGDTDTQYF
>TRBJ1-5|TRBV20-1
CSASMTASRDQPQHF
>TRBJ1-3|TRBV5-1
CASSQSMEGSTIYF
>TRBJ1-1|TRBV7-6
CASSLVGQTNTEAFF
>TRBJ1-1|TRBV29-1
CSGAGTGDTLEAFF
>TRBJ2-3|TRBV7-3
CASSLTGMVADTQYF
>TRBJ1-1|TRBV12-3/TRBV12-4
CASSPTAVTEAFF
>TRBJ2-1|TRBV11-2
CASSFTGTSGLEQFF
>TRBJ2-7|TRBV27
CASSLGLGGLEQYF
>TRBJ1-1|TRBV19
CASKVQMNTEAFF
>TRBJ1-1|TRBV11-2
CASSLEQVTEAFF
>TRBJ1-1|TRBV18
CASSPYVREMNTEAFF